Listed here are 12 T cell receptor beta chains from one sample, sequenced in a study of shared clonotypes between healthy human individuals. Profiled with immunoSEQ multiplex PCR; TCRdb holds only in-frame clones, not every one. The sample consists of 1.4 million or so clones, approximately 98.5% of them appearing once. The specimen sequenced was naive CD4+ T cells sorted from blood. Specified subset: CD45RA+ positively selected. Source of these receptors: a man under 40 in good health.

This chain joins TRBV5-6 and TRBJ1-2; D is unclear. This CDR3 contains 14 residues. The germline gives CDR1 SGHDT, CDR2 YYEEEE. V was trimmed by 0 bases and J by 4 bases, leaving 10 bases between them. CDR3 DNA: TGTGCCAGCAGCTTGGATAGGGCTGCCTATGGCTACACCTTC. It is translated as CASSLDRAAYGYTF.

This chain links TRBV20-1 with TRBJ2-5; no reliable D call. Germline values: CDR1 DFQATT, CDR2 SNEGSKA (reference sequence). The CDR3 spans 11 residues. The CDR3 loop is CSAALGETQYF. CDR3 coding DNA: TGCAGCGCAGCCCTCGGGGAGACCCAGTACTTC.

This chain joins TRBV27 and TRBJ2-2; weak D call: TRBD1 (6 bases). The CDR3 runs 17 residues. Deletions cut 7 bases from V and 2 bases from J, with 20 bases between. Germline V gene sequence: CDR1 MNHEY, CDR2 SMNVEV (reference sequence). CDR3 nucleotides: TGTGCCAGCAAATCTCCGGGACACCTCTCAAACACCGGGGAGCTGTTTTTT. It yields the protein CASKSPGHLSNTGELFF.

The chain uses TRBV9 and TRBJ2-2; unclear D gene. The germline V gene encodes CDR1 SGDLS and CDR2 YYNGEE. CDR3 length equals 14 residues. V was trimmed by 0 bases and J by 3 bases, leaving 6 bases between them. The CDR3 sequence: CASSVATDTGELFF. The CDR3 nucleotides read TGTGCCAGCAGCGTAGCCACCGACACCGGGGAGCTGTTTTTT.

DNA of the CDR3: TGTGCCAGCAGCTTGAACCAAATTGACACCATATATTTT. This translates into CASSLNQIDTIYF. J is TRBJ1-3 and V is TRBV5-6; no clear D. The germline V gene has CDR1 SGHDT and CDR2 YYEEEE. With 1 base removed from V and 8 bases from J, the gap between germline ends came to 10 bases. The length of the CDR3 is 13 residues. Full variable domain (missing parts from reference TRBV5-6 and TRBJ1-3): DAGVTQSPTHLIKTRGQQVTLRCSPKSGHDTVSWYQQALGQGPQFIFQYYEEEERQRGNFPDRFSGHQFPNYSSELNVNALLLGDSALYLCASSLNQIDTIYFGEGSWLTVV.

This clone occurred once. The V and J genes are TRBV28 and TRBJ1-4; a possible D gene is TRBD1 (5 bases). CDR3 length: 14 amino acids. Trimming removed 7 bases at V and 0 bases at J, with 9 bases between. The germline V gene encodes CDR1 MDHEN and CDR2 SYDVKM. CDR3 protein: CASTTGSTNEKLFF. DNA of the CDR3: TGTGCCAGCACTACAGGTTCAACTAATGAAAAACTGTTTTTT. Full variable domain (rest looked up from reference TRBV28 and TRBJ1-4): DVKVTQSSRYLVKRTGEKVFLECVQDMDHENMFWYRQDPGLGLRLIYFSYDVKMKEKGDIPEGYSVSREKKERFSLILESASTNQTSMYLCASTTGSTNEKLFFGSGTQLSVL.

This chain connects TRBV23-1 to TRBJ2-5, with no clear D. TRBV23-1 has ORF status, its function being uncertain. The CDR3 has 12 residues. V lost 7 bases, J lost 5 bases, and 11 bases lay in between. The CDR3 loop reads CASKGTEETQYF. CDR3 nucleotides: TGCGCCAGCAAGGGAACAGAGGAGACCCAGTACTTC.

This chain connects TRBV10-3 to TRBJ1-2, with 8 bases lining up with TRBD1. The junction had 14 bases not matched to a gene; V was cut back by 6 bases and J by 8 bases. The CDR3 is 15 amino acids. Germline V gene sequence: CDR1 ENHRY, CDR2 SYGVKD. CDR3 amino acids: CAISRKQGAPDGYTF. The CDR3 nucleotides read TGTGCCATCAGCCGAAAGCAGGGGGCTCCGGACGGCTACACCTTC.

The chain combines TRBV5-5 with TRBJ2-2; 8 positions agree with TRBD1. The CDR3 is made up of 18 amino acids. CDR1 is SGHKS and CDR2 is YYEKEE in the germline V gene (reference sequence). V lost 3 bases, J lost 1 base, and 11 bases stayed unmatched. CDR3 amino acids: CASSYHSRDRLNTGELFF. CDR3 sequence (DNA): TGTGCCAGCAGCTACCACTCCCGGGACAGGCTGAACACCGGGGAGCTGTTTTTT.

The chain combines TRBV19 with TRBJ1-2; D is unresolved. The V gene lost 7 bases and the J gene lost 2 bases, with 5 bases spanning the gap. Germline CDR1 and CDR2: LNHDA and SQIVND (reference sequence). The CDR3 runs to 11 residues. This CDR3 is CASIGNYGYTF. CDR3 nucleotide sequence: TGTGCCAGTATAGGGAACTATGGCTACACCTTC.

About this clone: This sample also contains other DNA sequences that code for the same CDR3. The chain has TRBV10-2 and TRBJ1-2; 10 bases are shared with TRBD1. This CDR3 contains 14 residues. From germline, CDR1 is WSHSY and CDR2 SAAADI. The J segment lost 3 bases and the V segment lost 5 bases, leaving 3 bases of the junction unmatched. CDR3 sequence reads: CASSTGQGHYGYTF. The CDR3, as DNA: TGCGCCAGCAGTACGGGACAGGGGCACTATGGCTACACCTTC.

This sequence joins TRBV11-2 and TRBJ2-2; 9 bases line up with TRBD1. Trimming took 6 bases from V and 8 from J; bases not matched to a gene: 13. The CDR3 has 16 amino acids. CDR1 and CDR2 (germline): SGHAT, FQNNGV. CDR3 DNA: TGTGCCAGCAGGACGTGGGGACAGGGAGATGGAGGGGAGCTGTTTTTT. Translation gives CASRTWGQGDGGELFF.